This T cell receptor beta chain was captured in a study of blood T cell repertoires in COVID-19. On the study more broadly: PBMCs, B-cell-depleted T cells, or T cells provided the cDNA or gDNA that made up the material.

There are 12 residues in the CDR3. Methods used by the authors: Amplifying reference gene primers gave estimates of nucleated cell counts. TCRdb keeps only in-frame clones here, not all; method: immunoSEQ multiplex PCR. V, J and clone size are taken as reported in that table, and D and trimming were inferred from the DNA itself. The sample contains 42,000 or so clones, around 81% of which appear only once. The chain links TRBV21-1 to TRBJ2-7; the D call of TRBD1 is as the table states it, not checked on the DNA. TRBV21-1 is a known pseudogene. This TCR came from a man aged 40-49 years with active or convalescent COVID-19. Sequenced input: peripheral blood. The chain's CDR3 is CAILDSSYEQYF. CDR3 bases: TGTGCCATACTGGACAGCTCCTACGAGCAGTACTTC.